The 25 T cell receptor beta chains reported below all come from one sample, sequenced in a study of cytomegalovirus exposure and HLA in healthy donors (dated by TCRdb to the late 2010s). The library was built by means of the immunoSEQ multiplex PCR assay. A mixture of 60 forward primers for TCR Vbeta segments and 13 reverse primers for TCR Jbeta segments was used in the multiplex PCR. What TCRdb holds here is the immuneACCESS table cut down to in-frame rearrangements. Part of the clones is not present; checked against another copy, under half of the missing clones reflect an unresolved V gene, and the others are unexplained. This sample's table lists 65,000 to 80,000 clones. About 5% of the sample is in the top ten clones. Sequencing input: PBMCs. These receptors were collected from a man aged 25 to 45 in good health and CMV-seronegative.

CDR3 loop: CASSPPAGGYGYTF. CDR3 nucleotides: TGTGCCAGCAGCCCGCCAGCAGGAGGCTATGGCTACACCTTC. This chain joins TRBV6-1 and TRBJ1-2; no definite D call. The length of the CDR3 is 14 residues. Germline values: CDR1 MNHNS, CDR2 SASEGT. V was trimmed by 6 bases and J by 4 bases, leaving 15 bases between them.

V and J are TRBV6-5 and TRBJ1-1; D perhaps matches TRBD1 (5 bases). The CDR3 is 16 residues long. Germline V gene lookup returns CDR1 MNHEY and CDR2 SVGAGI. V was cut by 0 bases and J by 0 bases, with 11 bases left in between. In DNA, the CDR3 is TGTGCCAGCAGTTACTCGTGGGGCGACATGAACACTGAAGCTTTCTTT. Translating it yields CASSYSWGDMNTEAFF.

The rearrangement uses TRBV7-2 and TRBJ1-2, with 7 bases identical to TRBD1. CDR1 is SGHTA, CDR2 FQGNSA, per germline. The CDR3 has 14 residues. Unmatched junction bases numbered 6, after V lost 5 bases and J lost 3 bases. The CDR3 DNA reads TGTGCCAGCAGCCATTACAGGGGTGACTATGGCTACACCTTC. It specifies CASSHYRGDYGYTF.

The chain links TRBV6-1 to TRBJ1-2; TRBD1 aligns across 7 bases. Germline CDR1 is MNHNS and CDR2 is SASEGT. The junction had 8 bases not matched to a gene; V was cut back by 5 bases and J by 8 bases. The CDR3 loop spans 13 amino acids. CDR3 residues: CASSLPGQYGYTF. The CDR3 region has the DNA TGTGCCAGCAGTTTGCCGGGACAGTACGGCTACACCTTC.

The genes are TRBV5-1 and TRBJ1-1; D may be TRBD1 (6 bases). The CDR3 is made up of 14 amino acids. The germline V and J ends were trimmed by 4 bases and 4 bases, with 14 bases remaining between them. Looked up from germline, CDR1 is SGHRS and CDR2 is YFSETQ. The CDR3 protein is CASSPHREGTEAFF. DNA for the CDR3: TGCGCCAGCAGCCCCCACAGGGAGGGCACTGAAGCTTTCTTT.

V usage is TRBV7-9 and J usage is TRBJ1-4, with 7 bases identical to TRBD1. V lost 4 bases to trimming and J lost 4 bases; unmatched junction nucleotides: 9. Germline V lookup: CDR1 SEHNR, CDR2 FQNEAQ (reference sequence). CDR3 length: 16 residues. The CDR3 nucleotides are TGTGCCAGCAGCTCAGGACAGGTGGGCCTTAATGAAAAACTGTTTTTT. It specifies CASSSGQVGLNEKLFF.

J is TRBJ2-3 and V is TRBV6-4; D unresolved. The CDR3 runs 13 residues. V was clipped by 4 bases and J by 0 bases, with 5 bases between them. Germline V gives CDR1 MRHNA, CDR2 SNTAGT. In DNA form, the CDR3 reads TGTGCCAGCAGTGTCGGGAGCACAGATACGCAGTATTTT. Its protein product is CASSVGSTDTQYF.

Points on this clone: Mismatch with germline at one junction end may stem from a read error. The same CDR3 also results from other DNA sequences found in this sample. The chain carries TRBV5-1 and TRBJ1-1; the D is unclear. The CDR3 has 16 residues. In germline, CDR1 is SGHRS, CDR2 YFSETQ. For the CDR3, the DNA is TGTGCCAGCAGCTTGGCAATCGGACTGCTGAACACTGAAGCTTTCTTT. The encoded protein is CASSLAIGLLNTEAFF.

The chain couples TRBV27 to TRBJ2-3, with 13 bases fitting TRBD2. The V segment lost 5 bases and the J segment 4 bases; nucleotides outside the gene matches: 15. CDR1 MNHEY and CDR2 SMNVEV come from the germline V gene (reference sequence). This CDR3 region has 19 residues. CDR3 in amino acids: CASSPYPPWTSGSPDTQYF. The CDR3 DNA reads TGTGCCAGCAGTCCCTACCCACCTTGGACTAGCGGGAGCCCAGATACGCAGTATTTT.

The chain employs TRBV5-6 and TRBJ2-5, with 11 bases identical to TRBD2. V shed 4 bases and J 3 bases; nucleotides not matched to a gene: 11. CDR1 and CDR2 (germline): SGHDT, YYEEEE. The CDR3 spans 17 residues. In DNA form, the CDR3 reads TGTGCCAGCAGCGGGATCCGCCTAGCGGGGGGCAAAGAGACCCAGTACTTC. This encodes CASSGIRLAGGKETQYF.

V gene TRBV19 combines with J gene TRBJ2-1, with 7 nucleotides matching TRBD1. V was clipped by 9 bases and J by 9 bases; unmatched bases: 2. CDR1 and CDR2 (germline): LNHDA, SQIVND (reference sequence). The CDR3 is 10 residues long. The CDR3 loop reads CASDRAEQFF. CDR3 sequence (DNA): TGTGCCAGCGACAGGGCTGAGCAGTTCTTC.

DNA for the CDR3: TGTGCCAGCAGCCGATGGGGGGAGGGGAATGAAAAACTGTTTTTT. This codes for CASSRWGEGNEKLFF. The chain is built from TRBV13 and TRBJ1-4, with D perhaps matching TRBD1 (5 bases). With 5 bases removed from V and 5 bases from J, the gap between germline ends came to 15 bases. CDR1 and CDR2 from the germline V gene are PRHDT and FYEKMQ (reference sequence). The CDR3 spans 15 residues.

V is TRBV7-2 and J is TRBJ2-7; 8 bases are shared with TRBD1. Germline CDR1 and CDR2: SGHTA and FQGNSA. This CDR3 contains 14 residues. Trimming cost V 5 bases and J 3 bases; bases outside gene matches: 6. The CDR3 reads CASSQQGGFYEQYF. The CDR3, as DNA: TGTGCCAGCAGCCAACAGGGGGGCTTCTACGAGCAGTACTTC.

The chain uses TRBV15 and TRBJ2-7; 7 bases fit TRBD1. CDR3 size: 15 residues. Germline loops: CDR1 LNHNV, CDR2 YYDKDF (reference sequence). The J segment lost 4 bases and the V segment lost 0 bases, leaving 6 bases of the junction unmatched. CDR3: CATSRDRTGLYEQYF. The CDR3, as DNA: TGTGCCACCAGCAGAGATAGGACAGGACTGTACGAGCAGTACTTC.

The genes are TRBV10-3 and TRBJ2-5, with 8 bases identical to TRBD2. The CDR3 totals 13 residues. V gave up 8 bases and J gave up 4 bases; unmatched junction bases: 6. Germline V gene sequence: CDR1 ENHRY, CDR2 SYGVKD. The CDR3 here is CAISRGGPETQYF. For the CDR3, the DNA is TGTGCCATCTCCCGGGGGGGTCCAGAGACCCAGTACTTC.

This chain connects TRBV4-1 to TRBJ2-7; 7 bases match TRBD1. V trimming: 2 bases; J trimming: 2 bases; junction bases outside the gene matches: 9. The germline V gene has CDR1 MGHRA and CDR2 YSYEKL. CDR3 length: 16 residues. The CDR3 sequence: CASSQPRDSRAYEQYF. DNA for the CDR3: TGCGCCAGCAGCCAACCCCGGGACAGTCGCGCCTACGAGCAGTACTTC.

This chain links TRBV10-1 with TRBJ2-7, with 9 nucleotides matching TRBD2. The V gene end was trimmed by 6 bases and the J gene end by 6 bases; junction bases not matched to a gene: 6. Germline V gene sequence: CDR1 WNHNN, CDR2 SYGVQD (reference sequence). CDR3 length equals 13 residues. CDR3 residues: CASRSGRRAEQYF. The CDR3, as DNA: TGCGCCAGCAGGAGCGGGAGGAGGGCCGAGCAGTACTTC.

The rearrangement links TRBV4-2 to TRBJ2-5, with TRBD1 identical over 10 bases. The germline CDR1 and CDR2 sequences are LGHNA and YNFKEQ. CDR3 length equals 17 residues. The junction had 11 bases not matched to a gene; V was cut back by 2 bases and J by 5 bases. Here the CDR3 reads CASSQLLGTGAFETQYF. In nucleotides, the CDR3 is TGTGCCAGCAGCCAACTACTGGGGACAGGGGCTTTCGAGACCCAGTACTTC.

Note on this clone: A junction boundary mismatches the germline segment, possibly from a read error. This rearrangement joins TRBV27 to TRBJ2-7; 7 positions agree with TRBD2. This CDR3 has 14 residues. Germline loops: CDR1 MNHEY, CDR2 SMNVEV (reference sequence). This CDR3 reads CASRLYAGVGVRYF. In nucleotides, the CDR3 is TGTGCCAGCCGTTTATATGCGGGGGTAGGGGTGAGGTACTTC.

The rearrangement joins TRBV30 to TRBJ2-1; 7 bases line up with TRBD2. Germline V lookup: CDR1 GTSNPN, CDR2 SVGIG (reference sequence). The J segment lost 2 bases and the V segment lost 0 bases, leaving 4 bases of the junction unmatched. There are 15 residues in the CDR3. Here the CDR3 reads CAWSVRGRAYNEQFF. CDR3 nucleotides: TGTGCCTGGAGTGTACGGGGGAGGGCCTACAATGAGCAGTTCTTC.

V and J are TRBV4-2 and TRBJ2-1; no clear D gene. CDR3 length equals 12 residues. Trimming left V 1 base short and J 5 bases short, with 3 bases between. CDR1 and CDR2 from the germline V gene are LGHNA and YNFKEQ. The CDR3 loop is CASSQADNEQFF. In DNA, the CDR3 is TGTGCCAGCAGCCAAGCGGACAATGAGCAGTTCTTC.

The chain combines TRBV1 with TRBJ2-7; TRBD1 is the table's D call, not checked against the DNA. TRBV1 is noted as a pseudogene. The CDR3 is 15 amino acids. The CDR3 DNA sequence: TGCACCAGCAGCCAAGAATTAGAGGGGGCCTACGAGCAGTACTTC. Amino acid sequence: CTSSQELEGAYEQYF.

The chain employs TRBV14 and TRBJ2-3; D is possibly TRBD2 (5 bases). From germline, CDR1 is SGHDN and CDR2 FVKESK. Trimming took off 0 bases at V and 6 bases at J, with 13 bases between the two ends. This CDR3 has 15 amino acids. CDR3 bases: TGTGCCAGCAGCCAAGATTGGACTCGCAGGGATACGCAGTATTTT. Translation gives CASSQDWTRRDTQYF.

This sequence joins TRBV6-5 and TRBJ2-7, with 7 bases fitting TRBD1. The CDR3 is 14 residues long. The germline V gene has CDR1 MNHEY and CDR2 SVGAGI. The J segment lost 3 bases and the V segment lost 5 bases, leaving 7 bases of the junction unmatched. The DNA of the CDR3 is TGTGCCAGCAGTCGACAGGGAAAGAGCTACGAGCAGTACTTC. This translates into CASSRQGKSYEQYF.

The chain couples TRBV11-1 to TRBJ2-7; possibly TRBD2 for D (5 bases). The CDR3 runs 14 residues. Trimming cost V 3 bases and J 3 bases, with 12 bases left between them. Germline CDR1 SGHAT, CDR2 FQDESV (reference sequence). CDR3 amino acids: CASSLSDGDYEQYF. CDR3 bases: TGTGCCAGCAGCTTGTCGGACGGGGACTACGAGCAGTACTTC.